This passage covers 32 T cell receptor beta chains from one sample sequenced in a study of beta chain features in type 1 diabetes. The sequenced template was cDNA made from the entire isolated RNA. Produced via immunoSEQ multiplex PCR; TCRdb's table is partial and in-frame only. The profile shows over 100,000 clones, 40% of them singletons. Sequenced sample: stem cell memory CD4+ T cells from blood. The receptors stem from a woman under 30 in good health.

The chain carries TRBV29-1 and TRBJ2-3; no definite D call. The V and J ends lost 3 bases and 3 bases respectively, with 10 bases between them. Germline values: CDR1 SQVTM, CDR2 ANQGSEA. The CDR3 has 13 residues. The CDR3 region is CSVEHPRTDTQYF. The CDR3 nucleotides read TGCAGCGTTGAGCACCCGAGGACAGATACGCAGTATTTT.

This CDR3 is CASSHGGTQGALRGYTF. The CDR3 DNA sequence: TGTGCCAGCAGCCACGGCGGCACACAGGGGGCCCTCCGGGGCTACACCTTC. The J gene is TRBJ1-2, the V gene TRBV7-9; 9 bases fit TRBD1. The ends lost 5 bases at V and 8 bases at J; junction bases unmatched: 18. This CDR3 has 17 residues. Germline V CDR1 and CDR2: SEHNR, FQNEAQ (reference sequence).

The chain carries TRBV28 and TRBJ1-2, with D possibly matching TRBD1 (6 bases). CDR1 and CDR2 (germline): MDHEN, SYDVKM. V lost 8 bases, J lost 5 bases, and 24 bases lay in between. This CDR3 has 16 residues. The CDR3 is CASCTPTGIFLYGYTF. CDR3 sequence (DNA): TGTGCCAGCTGTACCCCCACAGGGATCTTCCTGTATGGCTACACCTTC.

This clone has just a few counts. This sequence joins TRBV28 and TRBJ2-5; D might be TRBD1 (6 bases). V lost 5 bases, J lost 3 bases, and 13 bases lay in between. The CDR3 is 14 residues long. The germline V gene has CDR1 MDHEN and CDR2 SYDVKM. The CDR3 sequence: CASSPTGQKETQYF. In nucleotides, the CDR3 is TGTGCCAGCAGTCCGACCGGACAGAAAGAGACCCAGTACTTC.

This clone was picked up a small number of times. V gene TRBV5-1 combines with J gene TRBJ2-7; tentatively, D is TRBD2 (6 bases). Between the trimmed V and J ends, which lost 0 bases and 3 bases, there was a span of 13 bases. The CDR3 is 15 amino acids. Looked up from germline, CDR1 is SGHRS and CDR2 is YFSETQ. Here the CDR3 DNA reads TGCGCCAGCAGCTTGGGGCGGGCGGGACTCTACGAGCAGTACTTC. The encoded protein is CASSLGRAGLYEQYF.

CDR3: CASSLMPGGAYEQYF. The CDR3 DNA reads TGTGCCAGCAGCCTTATGCCGGGAGGTGCCTACGAGCAGTACTTC. This sequence joins TRBV7-3 and TRBJ2-5; 7 bases are shared with TRBD2. The tail of the sequence fits TRBJ2-7 better, so the J call may be wrong. CDR3 length: 15 residues. The germline V gene encodes CDR1 SGHTA and CDR2 FQGTGA.

This clone showed up just a few times. J is TRBJ1-5 and V is TRBV7-2; D gene unclear. Looked up from germline, CDR1 is SGHTA and CDR2 is FQGNSA. The CDR3 loop spans 14 amino acids. V gave up 5 bases and J gave up 6 bases, with 14 bases separating them. CDR3 DNA sequence: TGTGCCAGCAGCCTTTCTCGAGGTAGTCAGCCCCAGCATTTT. Amino acids: CASSLSRGSQPQHF.

This clone was found once. The rearrangement links TRBV19 to TRBJ1-1; 7 bases are shared with TRBD1. Germline assignment: CDR1 LNHDA and CDR2 SQIVND (reference sequence). J lost 5 bases, V lost 5 bases, and 11 bases had no gene match. The length of the CDR3 is 15 residues. CDR3 in amino acids: CASSLGPSRGTEAFF. CDR3 coding DNA: TGTGCCAGTAGTCTCGGACCCTCCAGGGGGACTGAAGCTTTCTTT.

The V gene is TRBV25-1, the J gene TRBJ2-5, with a possible D match to TRBD1 (7 bases). The CDR3 consists of 15 residues. Germline V gene lookup returns CDR1 MGHDK and CDR2 SYGVNS. The ends were cut back, 5 bases at V and 1 base at J, with 14 bases in the middle. CDR3 protein: CASSFPGGLQETQYF. In DNA form, the CDR3 reads TGTGCCAGCAGTTTTCCAGGGGGACTCCAAGAGACCCAGTACTTC.

The V gene is TRBV2, the J gene TRBJ1-1; D gene unclear. The germline V gene encodes CDR1 SNHLY and CDR2 FYNNEI. The CDR3 extends over 14 amino acids. The ends were cut back, 4 bases at V and 4 bases at J, with 13 bases in the middle. The CDR3 DNA sequence: TGTGCCAGCAGTGTATATCGAAGGAGCACTGAAGCTTTCTTT. It is translated as CASSVYRRSTEAFF.

This clone showed up just a few times. This sequence joins TRBV10-3 and TRBJ2-3, with a tentative D call TRBD1 (7 bases). Trimming cost V 4 bases and J 1 base, with 12 bases left between them. The CDR3 loop spans 15 amino acids. In germline, CDR1 is ENHRY, CDR2 SYGVKD. The CDR3 spells CAISAGDRRTDTQYF. The CDR3 region has the DNA TGTGCCATCAGTGCGGGGGACAGACGCACAGATACGCAGTATTTT.

This CDR3 reads CATSRRLAGTYEQYF. The CDR3 DNA is TGTGCCACCAGCAGGAGACTAGCGGGTACCTACGAGCAGTACTTC. This rearrangement joins TRBV15 to TRBJ2-7, with 10 bases identical to TRBD2. There are 15 residues in the CDR3. The V gene's germline CDR1 is LNHNV and CDR2 YYDKDF (reference sequence). The V segment lost 3 bases and the J segment 2 bases; nucleotides outside the gene matches: 4.

The chain has TRBV2 and TRBJ2-3; TRBD1 matches at 7 bases. V gave up 4 bases and J gave up 3 bases; unmatched junction bases: 4. Germline values: CDR1 SNHLY, CDR2 FYNNEI. The CDR3 has 14 residues. The CDR3 DNA sequence: TGTGCCAGCAGTGGTTGGACAGGTACAGATACGCAGTATTTT. This gives the protein CASSGWTGTDTQYF.

CDR3: CASNPIIPASGRSGELFF. CDR3 coding DNA: TGTGCCAGCAACCCGATCATCCCAGCTAGCGGGAGGTCCGGGGAGCTGTTTTTT. The rearrangement uses TRBV27 and TRBJ2-2; 11 positions match TRBD2. Germline CDR1 and CDR2: MNHEY and SMNVEV (reference sequence). CDR3 length: 18 residues. Trimming removed 7 bases from V and 6 bases from J; junction bases left unmatched: 16.

This chain uses TRBV18 with TRBJ2-5, with a tentative D call TRBD2 (6 bases). Near its end, the DNA agrees better with TRBJ2-7, so the J call may be wrong. CDR1 and CDR2 from the germline V gene are KGHSH and LQKENI. This CDR3 contains 15 residues. The CDR3 sequence is CASSPPGDSAYEQYF. In nucleotides, the CDR3 is TGTGCCAGCTCACCACCAGGGGACTCGGCCTACGAGCAGTACTTC.

The chain combines TRBV30 with TRBJ2-6; no definite D call. The CDR3 consists of 17 residues. Trimming removed 3 bases from V and 0 bases from J, with 15 bases in between. Germline V gene lookup returns CDR1 GTSNPN and CDR2 SVGIG (reference sequence). CDR3 DNA sequence: TGTGCCTGGAGCCTAATGCGGAGCCACTCTGGGGCCAACGTCCTGACTTTC. Translation gives CAWSLMRSHSGANVLTF.

V and J are TRBV7-2 and TRBJ1-4; 7 bases are shared with TRBD1. J was trimmed by 4 bases and V by 3 bases; bases with no gene match: 5. This CDR3 is built from 15 residues. From germline, CDR1 is SGHTA and CDR2 FQGNSA. The CDR3 here is CASSFLGTVNEKLFF. For the CDR3, the DNA is TGTGCCAGCAGCTTCCTCGGGACAGTTAATGAAAAACTGTTTTTT.

For this clone: The identical CDR3 is also encoded by other nucleotide sequences in the sample. The rearrangement uses TRBV28 and TRBJ1-2; D uncertain. The CDR3 sequence is 16 residues long. Trimming cost V 4 bases and J 0 bases, with 15 bases left between them. The germline gives CDR1 MDHEN, CDR2 SYDVKM. This CDR3 reads CASSSPGRGANYGYTF. The CDR3 DNA is TGTGCCAGCAGTTCCCCGGGGAGAGGAGCTAACTATGGCTACACCTTC.

The chain couples TRBV30 to TRBJ2-1; tentative D call: TRBD1 (5 bases). The CDR3 has 10 amino acids. Germline CDR1 is GTSNPN and CDR2 is SVGIG (reference sequence). The germline V and J ends were trimmed by 8 bases and 8 bases, with 10 bases remaining between them. The CDR3 spells CALGLYEQFF. The CDR3 region has the DNA TGTGCCCTGGGGCTATATGAGCAGTTCTTC.

V gene TRBV7-9 combines with J gene TRBJ2-7, with D possibly TRBD2 on 6 matching bases. V lost 5 bases and J lost 4, with 18 bases in between. The CDR3 spans 15 residues. CDR1 and CDR2 (germline): SEHNR, FQNEAQ (reference sequence). The CDR3 region has the DNA TGTGCCAGCAGCCCCCCCGCTCTAGCGCTATACGAGCAGTACTTC. It encodes CASSPPALALYEQYF.

This clone was observed a few times. V and J are TRBV5-1 and TRBJ2-5; TRBD2 matches 9 bases. The CDR3 consists of 18 residues. Germline V gene sequence: CDR1 SGHRS, CDR2 YFSETQ. V shed 1 base and J 4 bases; nucleotides not matched to a gene: 14. The CDR3 coding sequence is TGCGCCAGCAGCTTGCCCCAGTTCGCGGGAGGGAATAGAGAGACCCAGTACTTC. Its protein product is CASSLPQFAGGNRETQYF.

The chain couples TRBV6-6 to TRBJ1-5, with TRBD1 identical over 9 bases. Germline CDR1 MNHNY, CDR2 SVGAGI (reference sequence). The CDR3 sequence is 16 residues long. V lost 4 bases and J lost 0; bases outside the gene matches: 4. The CDR3 reads CASSFLGQGSNQPQHF. The CDR3 DNA sequence: TGTGCCAGCAGTTTCCTGGGACAGGGTAGCAATCAGCCCCAGCATTTT.

The CDR3 is CASSRYGTARVEQYF. In nucleotides, the CDR3 is TGTGCCAGCAGCCGTTACGGGACAGCGCGCGTCGAGCAGTACTTC. This chain links TRBV28 with TRBJ2-7, with 7 bases matching TRBD1. The CDR3 is 15 residues long. The V segment lost 6 bases and the J segment 6 bases; nucleotides outside the gene matches: 14. Looked up from germline, CDR1 is MDHEN and CDR2 is SYDVKM. The full variable domain, in which reference TRBV28 and TRBJ2-7 provide the parts outside the CDR3, is DVKVTQSSRYLVKRTGEKVFLECVQDMDHENMFWYRQDPGLGLRLIYFSYDVKMKEKGDIPEGYSVSREKKERFSLILESASTNQTSMYLCASSRYGTARVEQYFGPGTRLTVT.

The chain has TRBV18 and TRBJ2-2, with TRBD1 identical over 7 bases. V trimming: 5 bases; J trimming: 7 bases; junction bases outside the gene matches: 7. The V gene's germline CDR1 is KGHSH and CDR2 LQKENI. This CDR3 contains 14 residues. CDR3 sequence reads: CASSARQGGGELFF. CDR3 coding DNA: TGTGCCAGCTCAGCGCGACAGGGCGGCGGGGAGCTGTTTTTT.

This clone was observed a handful of times. The chain combines TRBV19 with TRBJ2-1; D gene uncertain. This CDR3 is 15 amino acids long. Deletions cut 6 bases from V and 0 bases from J, with 12 bases between. Germline V gene sequence: CDR1 LNHDA, CDR2 SQIVND (reference sequence). This CDR3 is CASSPQPSSYNEQFF. CDR3 sequence (DNA): TGTGCCAGTAGCCCACAGCCGAGCTCCTACAATGAGCAGTTCTTC.

Only a few counts were recorded for this clone. The gene calls are TRBV5-1 and TRBJ2-6; no clear D gene. CDR3 size: 17 residues. The germline gives CDR1 SGHRS, CDR2 YFSETQ. The V end lost 3 bases, the J end lost 1 base, and 14 bases lay between the germline ends. The CDR3 here is CASSSQTPPSGANVLTF. The CDR3 DNA reads TGCGCCAGCAGCTCTCAGACACCCCCTTCTGGGGCCAACGTCCTGACTTTC.

The chain recombines TRBV11-3 with TRBJ2-2, with D maybe TRBD2 (5 bases). Deletions cut 8 bases from V and 3 bases from J, with 16 bases between. The CDR3 covers 15 residues. Germline CDR1 and CDR2: SGHNT and YENEEA. In nucleotides, the CDR3 is TGTGCCAGCTCTGGTAGAGGGTCGGACACCGGGGAGCTGTTTTTT. Its protein product is CASSGRGSDTGELFF.

J is TRBJ2-2 and V is TRBV5-1; TRBD2 agrees at 8 bases. The CDR3 contains 15 residues. After removal of 4 bases from V and 5 bases from J, the junction contained 7 bases not matched to a gene. Looked up from germline, CDR1 is SGHRS and CDR2 is YFSETQ. The CDR3 protein is CASSNIAGRTGELFF. Written as DNA, the CDR3 is TGCGCCAGCAGCAACATAGCGGGAAGGACCGGGGAGCTGTTTTTT. Based on the CDR3 plus reference TRBV5-1 and TRBJ2-2, the full variable domain is KAGVTQTPRYLIKTRGQQVTLSCSPISGHRSVSWYQQTPGQGLQFLFEYFSETQRNKGNFPGRFSGRQFSNSRSEMNVSTLELGDSALYLCASSNIAGRTGELFFGEGSRLTVL.

The chain carries TRBV5-1 and TRBJ2-3; weak D call: TRBD2 (5 bases). This CDR3 contains 18 residues. CDR1 is SGHRS and CDR2 is YFSETQ in the germline V gene. Trimming removed 3 bases from V and 0 bases from J, with 20 bases in between. The chain's CDR3 is CASSWLGSGSGSTDTQYF. The CDR3 region has the DNA TGCGCCAGCAGCTGGTTGGGGTCGGGGAGCGGAAGCACAGATACGCAGTATTTT.

The chain is built from TRBV7-6 and TRBJ1-4; the match to TRBD1 covers 9 bases. The CDR3 covers 15 residues. The V gene end was trimmed by 5 bases and the J gene end by 7 bases; junction bases not matched to a gene: 8. Germline CDR1 reads SGHVS; CDR2 reads FNYEAQ. CDR3 coding DNA: TGTGCCAGCAGCCTCAACAGGGGGCAGGCTGAAAAACTGTTTTTT. Its translation is CASSLNRGQAEKLFF.

This sequence joins TRBV7-9 and TRBJ2-1; TRBD1 is a possible D gene (6 bases). This CDR3 has 15 residues. CDR1 and CDR2 (germline): SEHNR, FQNEAQ (reference sequence). The V end was cut by 5 bases, the J end by 1 base, with 12 bases between. The CDR3 spells CASSPTGMSYNEQFF. As DNA, the CDR3 is TGTGCCAGCAGCCCAACAGGGATGTCCTACAATGAGCAGTTCTTC.

J is TRBJ1-1 and V is TRBV5-1; D gene unclear. The CDR3 loop spans 14 amino acids. V was trimmed by 3 bases and J by 1 base, leaving 10 bases between them. CDR1 and CDR2 (germline): SGHRS, YFSETQ. CDR3 nucleotides: TGCGCCAGCAGCTCAGGACTGCCGAACACTGAAGCTTTCTTT. Its translation is CASSSGLPNTEAFF.